These 23 T cell receptor beta chains were all obtained from the same sample, sequenced in a study of shared clonotypes between healthy human individuals (dated by TCRdb to 2020 to 2022). Library creation used the immunoSEQ multiplex PCR assay. This immuneACCESS table, as held by TCRdb, lists in-frame sequences with V and J called but not all clones. Of the missing ones, under half trace to an unresolved V gene in checked studies; the others have no known cause. Across this sample there are fewer than 850,000 clones, with around 96% seen only once. The ten largest account for approximately 0.2% of the sample. CD8 naive samples were obtained by positive selection for CCR7 among CD45RO-negative cells, yielding a CD45RA+CCR7+ population from which TemRA cells were excluded. The sample consisted of naive CD8+ T cells sorted from blood. What the cell subset or site label conveys for this sample: CD45RA+CCR7+. These receptors originate from a young man in good health.

CDR3: CASSAGGTDTQYF. The CDR3 nucleotides are TGTGCCAGCAGCGCGGGTGGCACAGATACGCAGTATTTT. This chain joins TRBV7-9 and TRBJ2-3, with a possible D match to TRBD2 (5 bases). V was trimmed by 5 bases and J by 1 base, leaving 7 bases between them. The CDR3 covers 13 residues. The germline gives CDR1 SEHNR, CDR2 FQNEAQ (reference sequence).

The chain has TRBV18 and TRBJ2-5; 8 bases align to TRBD1. J was trimmed by 3 bases and V by 5 bases; bases with no gene match: 5. Germline V gives CDR1 KGHSH, CDR2 LQKENI. The CDR3 contains 14 residues. The CDR3 DNA sequence: TGTGCCAGCTCAGCGTTGGACAGGGAAGAGACCCAGTACTTC. This codes for CASSALDREETQYF.

Of note for this clone: Additional DNA sequences in this sample encode the identical CDR3. The chain uses TRBV27 and TRBJ2-7, with no clear D. There are 13 residues in the CDR3. Trimming removed 0 bases from V and 3 bases from J, with 6 bases in between. Germline assignment: CDR1 MNHEY and CDR2 SMNVEV (reference sequence). In nucleotides, the CDR3 is TGTGCCAGCAGTTTATCTGCAGGCTACGAGCAGTACTTC. Its protein product is CASSLSAGYEQYF.

The chain has TRBV29-1 and TRBJ1-5; a weak D match, TRBD1 (6 bases). Germline CDR1 is SQVTM and CDR2 is ANQGSEA. Between the trimmed V and J ends, which lost 3 bases and 7 bases, there was a span of 13 bases. The CDR3 consists of 13 residues. The CDR3 loop is CSVDEGVGQPQHF. The CDR3 DNA is TGCAGCGTTGACGAGGGGGTCGGGCAGCCCCAGCATTTT.

This clone was detected only once. J is TRBJ2-7 and V is TRBV27, with D tentatively TRBD2 (5 bases). The V end lost 0 bases, the J end lost 2 bases, and 11 bases lay between the germline ends. Germline-derived CDR1 and CDR2 are MNHEY and SMNVEV (reference sequence). This CDR3 region has 15 residues. DNA for the CDR3: TGTGCCAGCAGTTTATCGAGGGTACTAGCCTACGAGCAGTACTTC. Translation: CASSLSRVLAYEQYF.

The chain joins TRBV7-9 to TRBJ2-7; D is possibly TRBD1 (6 bases). V was shortened by 5 bases and J by 4 bases, with 15 bases between the two germline ends. The CDR3 is 14 residues long. Germline loops: CDR1 SEHNR, CDR2 FQNEAQ (reference sequence). This chain's CDR3 is CASSGQTDPYEQYF. The CDR3 DNA reads TGTGCCAGCAGCGGACAGACGGATCCTTACGAGCAGTACTTC.

The rearrangement joins TRBV2 to TRBJ2-1; D is uncertain. Trimming stripped 9 bases from V and 12 bases from J, with 9 bases between. Germline CDR1 SNHLY, CDR2 FYNNEI. The CDR3 covers 9 residues. The CDR3 region is CARGVRQFF. The CDR3 coding sequence is TGTGCCAGAGGTGTCCGGCAGTTCTTC.

The rearrangement uses TRBV7-9 and TRBJ1-1; no definite D call. The germline V gene encodes CDR1 SEHNR and CDR2 FQNEAQ (reference sequence). The CDR3 runs 11 residues. Trimming pared 5 bases from V and 7 bases from J, leaving 8 bases between. CDR3 region: CASSPGVEAFF. In DNA form, the CDR3 reads TGTGCCAGCAGCCCCGGGGTTGAAGCTTTCTTT.

The chain recombines TRBV9 with TRBJ2-7, with D tentatively TRBD2 (6 bases). Germline loops: CDR1 SGDLS, CDR2 YYNGEE. The CDR3 is 16 amino acids. Trimming took off 4 bases at V and 2 bases at J, with 19 bases between the two ends. The CDR3 region has the DNA TGTGCCAGCAGCCCCCAGGGAGGCGGTTCTACCTACGAGCAGTACTTC. Protein: CASSPQGGGSTYEQYF. Using reference TRBV9 and TRBJ2-7 for the parts outside the CDR3, the full variable domain is DSGVTQTPKHLITATGQRVTLRCSPRSGDLSVYWYQQSLDQGLQFLIQYYNGEERAKGNILERFSAQQFPDLHSELNLSSLELGDSALYFCASSPQGGGSTYEQYFGPGTRLTVT.

The CDR3 protein is CASMRRQFQDRDNYEQYF. The CDR3 DNA is TGTGCCAGCATGCGGAGGCAATTTCAGGACAGGGACAACTACGAGCAGTACTTC. V usage is TRBV6-4 and J usage is TRBJ2-7, with 8 bases lining up with TRBD1. The germline CDR1 and CDR2 sequences are MRHNA and SNTAGT. This CDR3 spans 18 amino acids. V was clipped by 7 bases and J by 3 bases; unmatched bases: 20.

To note about this clone: The identical CDR3 is also encoded by other nucleotide sequences in the sample. The chain couples TRBV2 to TRBJ2-1; D unresolved. V shed 7 bases and J shed 6 bases, with 4 bases lying between them. The CDR3 runs 10 residues. Per the germline V gene, CDR1 is SNHLY and CDR2 is FYNNEI. The CDR3 here is CASMGNEQFF. As DNA, the CDR3 is TGTGCCAGCATGGGCAATGAGCAGTTCTTC.

This chain joins TRBV9 and TRBJ1-2; the D gene is possibly TRBD1 (5 bases). Trimming took off 3 bases at V and 3 bases at J, with 12 bases between the two ends. Germline lookup yields CDR1 SGDLS and CDR2 YYNGEE. The length of the CDR3 is 14 residues. CDR3 sequence reads: CASSAGAADYGYTF. In DNA, the CDR3 is TGTGCCAGCAGCGCCGGGGCGGCGGACTATGGCTACACCTTC.

As concerns this clone: Within the sample, other DNA sequences also encode this same CDR3. The chain carries TRBV9 and TRBJ2-7; D tentatively fits TRBD1 or TRBD2 (5 bases each). This CDR3 region has 14 residues. The V end was cut by 0 bases, the J end by 2 bases, with 9 bases between. Germline loops: CDR1 SGDLS, CDR2 YYNGEE. The DNA of the CDR3 is TGTGCCAGCAGCGTAGGGGGGAGCACCTACGAGCAGTACTTC. It yields the protein CASSVGGSTYEQYF.

The chain has TRBV7-9 and TRBJ1-5; TRBD1 matches at 9 bases. The CDR3 runs 15 residues. After removal of 5 bases from V and 6 bases from J, the junction contained 8 bases not matched to a gene. CDR1 is SEHNR, CDR2 FQNEAQ, per germline (reference sequence). The CDR3 is CASSQETGGLQPQHF. CDR3 nucleotide sequence: TGTGCCAGCAGCCAAGAAACAGGGGGCCTTCAGCCCCAGCATTTT. The complete variable domain, with remaining parts taken from reference TRBV7-9 and TRBJ1-5, reads DTGVSQNPRHKITKRGQNVTFRCDPISEHNRLYWYRQTLGQGPEFLTYFQNEAQLEKSRLLSDRFSAERPKGSFSTLEIQRTEQGDSAMYLCASSQETGGLQPQHFGDGTRLSIL.

The V gene is TRBV27, the J gene TRBJ2-1, with 9 bases matching TRBD2. V trimming: 5 bases; J trimming: 9 bases; junction bases outside the gene matches: 14. CDR3 size: 16 residues. Germline V gene data show CDR1 as MNHEY and CDR2 as SMNVEV (reference sequence). CDR3 sequence: CASSMLGVAGAIEQFF. The CDR3 nucleotides read TGTGCCAGCAGTATGCTAGGGGTAGCGGGAGCCATTGAGCAGTTCTTC.

The V gene is TRBV27, the J gene TRBJ1-2; the D gene is possibly TRBD1 (6 bases). Trimming pared 3 bases from V and 4 bases from J, leaving 12 bases between. The CDR3 length is 14 residues. Looked up from germline, CDR1 is MNHEY and CDR2 is SMNVEV (reference sequence). The CDR3: CASSFDRTFYGYTF. Written as DNA, the CDR3 is TGTGCCAGCAGTTTCGACAGGACTTTCTATGGCTACACCTTC.

With respect to this clone: Different DNA sequences within this sample yield the same CDR3. This chain links TRBV27 with TRBJ2-7, with unresolved D. The V end lost 2 bases, the J end lost 5 bases, and 7 bases lay between the germline ends. The CDR3 contains 12 residues. The germline gives CDR1 MNHEY, CDR2 SMNVEV (reference sequence). The CDR3 region is CASSLIGDEQYF. The CDR3 nucleotides are TGTGCCAGCAGTTTAATCGGAGACGAGCAGTACTTC.

V gene TRBV20-1 combines with J gene TRBJ2-7; D possibly matches TRBD1 or TRBD2 (5 bases each). Germline lookup yields CDR1 DFQATT and CDR2 SNEGSKA (reference sequence). CDR3 length: 11 residues. V lost 0 bases, J lost 11 bases, and 11 bases lay in between. This CDR3 reads CSAREGVAKYF. Here the CDR3 DNA reads TGCAGTGCTAGAGAGGGGGTAGCCAAGTACTTC.

This chain links TRBV2 with TRBJ2-7; D uncertain. This CDR3 has 11 residues. Trimming removed 4 bases from V and 5 bases from J, with 6 bases in between. Germline V gene lookup returns CDR1 SNHLY and CDR2 FYNNEI. In DNA, the CDR3 is TGTGCCAGCAGTGCGTCGAACGAGCAGTACTTC. Translated, it gives CASSASNEQYF.

The chain uses TRBV29-1 and TRBJ2-7; D is ambiguous. Germline CDR1 and CDR2: SQVTM and ANQGSEA. The CDR3 has 12 amino acids. V was clipped by 2 bases and J by 2 bases, with 7 bases between them. The CDR3 nucleotides read TGCAGCGTTGAAATTAATACCTACGAGCAGTACTTC. Its protein is CSVEINTYEQYF.

This chain joins TRBV19 and TRBJ2-4, with 12 bases lining up with TRBD2. V shed 0 bases and J 1 base; nucleotides not matched to a gene: 13. This CDR3 comprises 21 residues. Germline V gives CDR1 LNHDA, CDR2 SQIVND (reference sequence). CDR3 nucleotides: TGTGCCAGTAGTATAGATGGGGTCGGACTAGCGGGATATCGGGCCAAAAACATTCAGTACTTC. This gives the protein CASSIDGVGLAGYRAKNIQYF.

This clone was found once. The sample holds other DNA sequences that translate to the same CDR3. The chain employs TRBV11-2 and TRBJ2-1; D is undetermined. The V and J ends lost 1 base and 8 bases respectively, with 3 bases between them. Germline loops: CDR1 SGHAT, CDR2 FQNNGV. The CDR3 spans 11 residues. In DNA, the CDR3 is TGTGCCAGCAGCTTAGTCGATGAGCAGTTCTTC. The encoded protein is CASSLVDEQFF.

V gene TRBV7-6 combines with J gene TRBJ1-5; perhaps TRBD1 as D (6 bases). There are 15 residues in the CDR3. Germline lookup yields CDR1 SGHVS and CDR2 FNYEAQ. Trimming stripped 2 bases from V and 7 bases from J, with 15 bases between. The DNA for the CDR3 is TGTGCCAGCAGCTTACTCTTGGGGGCAGGACAGCCCCAGCATTTT. It yields the protein CASSLLLGAGQPQHF.